The 2 T cell receptor beta chains presented below share a single source sample, sequenced in a study of Ad26.COV2.S vaccination and SARS-CoV-2 variants. The treatment is: some 20 received Ad26.COV2.S at low or high dose, single or two shots; several received placebo; per-sample allocation not given. Samples were taken on day 63 after the first vaccine or placebo injection. Profiling relied on immunoSEQ multiplex PCR, and the TCRdb table lists in-frame clones only, not all of them. The sample yields about 480,000 clones, about 83% seen once. The specimen was peripheral blood, collected in a trial of Ad26.COV2.S vaccine versus placebo. The receptors stem from a person aged 18 to 59 who received the Ad26.COV2.S COVID-19 vaccine or a placebo.

The chain couples TRBV3-1 (or the pseudogene TRBV3-2) to TRBJ2-2; D is perhaps TRBD1 or TRBD2 (5 bases each). The CDR3 length is 13 residues. Trimming left V 1 base short and J 7 bases short, with 7 bases between. Germline assignment: CDR1 LGHDT and CDR2 YNNKEL (reference sequence). In nucleotides, the CDR3 is TGTGCCAGCAGCCAAGGTGGGGGCGGGGAGCTGTTTTTT. Translation gives CASSQGGGGELFF.

This chain joins TRBV6-5 and TRBJ1-1; D is unresolved. Germline CDR1 MNHEY, CDR2 SVGAGI. Trimming stripped 5 bases from V and 6 bases from J, with 13 bases between. There are 13 residues in the CDR3. The CDR3 DNA sequence: TGTGCCAGCAGTCCTCACTATACGGCTGAAGCTTTCTTT. Amino acids: CASSPHYTAEAFF.